The source of this TCR beta chain is a study of spatial heterogeneity in lung cancer. This clonotype was counted many times. Stated time point: blood at routine non-recurrence follow-up after resection. Unsorted whole RNA samples from tumor, nontumor lung or frozen PBMC were sequenced. TCRdb independently ran MiXCR on the 5' RACE reads; one entry per CDR3 protein. The sample has 35,000 to 45,000 distinct CDR3 sequences, approximately 8% seen once. This TCR came from a male donor with early-stage non-small cell lung cancer. Sequencing used PBMCs, obtained at follow-up.

As DNA, the CDR3 is TGCGCCAGCACCCTAGATAGCAATCAGCCCCAGCATTTT. Protein sequence: CASTLDSNQPQHF. The chain combines TRBV23-1 with TRBJ1-5; D is unresolved. TRBV23-1 is an open reading frame whose function is uncertain. This CDR3 has 13 amino acids. The germline V and J ends were trimmed by 7 bases and 0 bases, with 7 bases remaining between them.